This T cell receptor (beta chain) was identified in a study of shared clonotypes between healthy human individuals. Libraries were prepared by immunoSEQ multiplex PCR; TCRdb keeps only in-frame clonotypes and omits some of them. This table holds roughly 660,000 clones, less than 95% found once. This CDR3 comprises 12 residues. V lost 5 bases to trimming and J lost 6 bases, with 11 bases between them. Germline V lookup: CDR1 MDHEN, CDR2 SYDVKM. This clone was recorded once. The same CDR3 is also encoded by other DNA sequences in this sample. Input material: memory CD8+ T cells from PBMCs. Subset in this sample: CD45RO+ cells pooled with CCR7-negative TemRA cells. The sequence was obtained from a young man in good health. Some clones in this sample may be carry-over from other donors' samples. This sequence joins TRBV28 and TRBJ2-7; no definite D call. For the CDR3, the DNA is TGTGCCAGCAGTCTAGGCGGTGGCGAGCAGTACTTC. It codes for CASSLGGGEQYF. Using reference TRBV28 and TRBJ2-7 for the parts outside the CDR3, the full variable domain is DVKVTQSSRYLVKRTGEKVFLECVQDMDHENMFWYRQDPGLGLRLIYFSYDVKMKEKGDIPEGYSVSREKKERFSLILESASTNQTSMYLCASSLGGGEQYFGPGTRLTVT.